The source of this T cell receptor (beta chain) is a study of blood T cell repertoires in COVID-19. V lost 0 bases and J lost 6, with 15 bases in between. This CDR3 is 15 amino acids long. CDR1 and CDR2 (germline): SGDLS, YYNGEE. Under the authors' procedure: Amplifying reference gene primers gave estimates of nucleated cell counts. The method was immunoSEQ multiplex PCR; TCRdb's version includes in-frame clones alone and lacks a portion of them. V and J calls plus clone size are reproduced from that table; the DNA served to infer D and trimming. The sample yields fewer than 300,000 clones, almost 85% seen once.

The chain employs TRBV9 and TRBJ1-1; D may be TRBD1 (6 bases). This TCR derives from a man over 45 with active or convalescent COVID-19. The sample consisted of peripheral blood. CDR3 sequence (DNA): TGTGCCAGCAGCGTAGGGGACACCCCGGGCGCTGAAGCTTTCTTT. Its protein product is CASSVGDTPGAEAFF.